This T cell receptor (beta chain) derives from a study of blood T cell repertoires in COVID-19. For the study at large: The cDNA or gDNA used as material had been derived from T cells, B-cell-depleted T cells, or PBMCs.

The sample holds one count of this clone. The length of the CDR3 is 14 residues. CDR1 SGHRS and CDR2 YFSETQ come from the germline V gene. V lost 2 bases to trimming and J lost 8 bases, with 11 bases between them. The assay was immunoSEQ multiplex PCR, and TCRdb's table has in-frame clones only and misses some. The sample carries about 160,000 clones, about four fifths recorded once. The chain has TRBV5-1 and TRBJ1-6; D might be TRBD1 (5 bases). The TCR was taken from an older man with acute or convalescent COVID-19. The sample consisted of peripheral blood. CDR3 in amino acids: CASSFKQEDSPLHF. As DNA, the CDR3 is TGCGCCAGCAGCTTTAAACAGGAAGATTCACCCCTCCACTTT.